Each of the 14 T cell receptor beta chains below was sequenced from the same sample in a study of T-cell reconstitution after alpha-beta-depleted transplantation in children. As it was prepared, the TCRbeta library received unique molecular identifiers. TCRdb itself ran the PCR reads through MiXCR, one entry per CDR3 protein. The sample has some 490,000 distinct CDR3 sequences, under 15% seen once. Here the sequenced sample was PBMCs from the stem cell graft donor, taken from the stem cell graft. The receptors originated from a human donor who donated a stem cell graft to a child with combined immunodeficiency.

This clonotype has only a few counts. The V call is TRBV27, the J call TRBJ2-7, with 10 bases fitting TRBD1. Germline-derived CDR1 and CDR2 are MNHEY and SMNVEV (reference sequence). J lost 2 bases, V lost 1 base, and 2 bases had no gene match. The CDR3 extends over 15 amino acids. CDR3 protein: CASSLLGQGAYEQYF. The CDR3 region has the DNA TGTGCCAGCAGTTTATTAGGACAGGGGGCCTACGAGCAGTACTTC.

This clonotype came up many times. The chain employs TRBV9 and TRBJ2-3; D may correspond to TRBD1 or TRBD2 (5 bases each). In germline, CDR1 is SGDLS, CDR2 YYNGEE. Trimming stripped 0 bases from V and 9 bases from J, with 8 bases between. The CDR3 length is 12 residues. The CDR3 DNA reads TGTGCCAGCAGCGTAGATGGGGACACGCAGTATTTT. Residues: CASSVDGDTQYF.

The chain couples TRBV25-1 to TRBJ2-2; D call uncertain. Germline values: CDR1 MGHDK, CDR2 SYGVNS. The CDR3 loop spans 14 amino acids. V was pared by 2 bases and J by 4 bases, with 8 bases between. CDR3 in DNA: TGTGCCAGCAGTGAACTACCGGGCACCGGGGAGCTGTTTTTT. Amino acids: CASSELPGTGELFF.

This clonotype has more than one count but fewer than ten. The genes are TRBV29-1 and TRBJ1-2; D remains unclear. CDR3 length: 12 amino acids. Per germline, CDR1 SQVTM and CDR2 ANQGSEA. Between the trimmed V and J ends, which lost 4 bases and 2 bases, there was a span of 8 bases. CDR3 sequence (DNA): TGCAGCGTTGTGGCGGTGAACTATGGCTACACCTTC. The encoded protein is CSVVAVNYGYTF.

This clonotype was counted a few times. The chain is built from TRBV11-2 and TRBJ2-1; 8 bases match TRBD1. CDR1 and CDR2 from the germline V gene are SGHAT and FQNNGV. The CDR3 runs 16 residues. V lost 5 bases and J lost 0; bases outside the gene matches: 6. The CDR3 protein is CASSRGQVLSYNEQFF. The CDR3 DNA is TGTGCCAGCAGCCGGGGACAGGTGCTCTCCTACAATGAGCAGTTCTTC.

This clonotype showed up many times. The chain recombines TRBV7-8 with TRBJ2-7, with a weak D call TRBD2 (6 bases). Germline CDR1 reads SGHVS; CDR2 reads FQNEAQ. The CDR3 is 13 amino acids. The V gene lost 2 bases and the J gene lost 9 bases, with 14 bases spanning the gap. The CDR3 nucleotides read TGTGCCAGCAGCTTACAAGAGGGAGGATTGCAGTACTTC. This translates into CASSLQEGGLQYF. Full variable domain (outside the CDR3, taken from reference TRBV7-8 and TRBJ2-7): GAGVSQSPRYKVAKRGQDVALRCDPISGHVSLFWYQQALGQGPEFLTYFQNEAQLDKSGLPSDRFFAERPEGSVSTLKIQRTQQEDSAVYLCASSLQEGGLQYFGPGTRLTVT.

This clonotype came up many times. The chain recombines TRBV10-3 with TRBJ2-7; D tentatively fits TRBD1 or TRBD2 (5 bases each). The V and J ends lost 10 bases and 4 bases respectively, with 17 bases between them. This CDR3 has 13 amino acids. Germline lookup yields CDR1 ENHRY and CDR2 SYGVKD. The CDR3 sequence: CANSRDGQYEQYF. In DNA, the CDR3 is TGTGCCAATTCCCGGGACGGCCAATACGAGCAGTACTTC.

This clonotype has only a few counts. The J gene is TRBJ1-5, the V gene TRBV20-1; 9 nucleotides match TRBD1. This CDR3 has 14 amino acids. CDR1 and CDR2 from the germline V gene are DFQATT and SNEGSKA (reference sequence). Losses at the gene ends were 5 bases for V and 3 bases for J; bases not matched to a gene: 5. The CDR3 sequence is CSAAGQGYNQPQHF. DNA of the CDR3: TGCAGTGCTGCCGGACAGGGGTACAATCAGCCCCAGCATTTT.

This clonotype was observed at least ten times. The chain links TRBV12-3 or TRBV12-4 to TRBJ2-1; D remains ambiguous. This CDR3 has 14 amino acids. V was trimmed by 7 bases and J by 6 bases, leaving 16 bases between them. In DNA, the CDR3 is TGTGCCAGCAATCTAGTAGCCTTGCGCAATGAGCAGTTCTTC. Translation gives CASNLVALRNEQFF.

The table lists this clonotype with many counts. This rearrangement joins TRBV4-3 to TRBJ2-1; 12 bases fit TRBD2. With 3 bases clipped from V and 13 bases from J, the junction kept 10 bases outside the gene matches. CDR3 length: 15 residues. Per the germline V gene, CDR1 is LGHNA and CDR2 is YSLEER. The CDR3 is CASSQAMTSGSPQFF. The CDR3 bases are TGCGCCAGCAGCCAGGCTATGACTAGCGGGAGTCCTCAGTTCTTC.

This clonotype was found a few times. The gene calls are TRBV7-2 and TRBJ1-1; unclear D gene. V was shortened by 3 bases and J by 4 bases, with 6 bases between the two germline ends. This CDR3 is 12 amino acids long. Germline CDR1 reads SGHTA; CDR2 reads FQGNSA. CDR3 protein: CASSFRFTEAFF. CDR3 bases: TGTGCCAGCAGCTTTCGGTTCACTGAAGCTTTCTTT.

The chain couples TRBV10-3 to TRBJ2-7; 7 bases align to TRBD1. The CDR3 length is 14 residues. Germline V gene sequence: CDR1 ENHRY, CDR2 SYGVKD. After removal of 10 bases from V and 3 bases from J, the junction contained 12 bases not matched to a gene. CDR3 loop: CATKGGQVDYEQYF. The CDR3 DNA follows: TGTGCCACAAAAGGCGGACAGGTAGACTACGAGCAGTACTTC.

This clonotype was detected only a few times. The CDR3 region has the DNA TGTGCCAGTAGTATTAGCGGGGACAATGAGCAGTTCTTC. Translation: CASSISGDNEQFF. This chain links TRBV19 with TRBJ2-1; the match to TRBD2 covers 8 bases. The germline V gene has CDR1 LNHDA and CDR2 SQIVND (reference sequence). J lost 5 bases, V lost 3 bases, and 0 bases had no gene match. There are 13 residues in the CDR3.

This clonotype was observed at least ten times. This chain links TRBV12-3 or TRBV12-4 with TRBJ2-3; D gene uncertain. V gave up 6 bases and J gave up 13 bases, with 20 bases separating them. This CDR3 has 13 residues. The CDR3 DNA follows: TGTGCCAGCAGCCCCATAGGGTTAAGGGAAAAGTATTTT. It is translated as CASSPIGLREKYF.